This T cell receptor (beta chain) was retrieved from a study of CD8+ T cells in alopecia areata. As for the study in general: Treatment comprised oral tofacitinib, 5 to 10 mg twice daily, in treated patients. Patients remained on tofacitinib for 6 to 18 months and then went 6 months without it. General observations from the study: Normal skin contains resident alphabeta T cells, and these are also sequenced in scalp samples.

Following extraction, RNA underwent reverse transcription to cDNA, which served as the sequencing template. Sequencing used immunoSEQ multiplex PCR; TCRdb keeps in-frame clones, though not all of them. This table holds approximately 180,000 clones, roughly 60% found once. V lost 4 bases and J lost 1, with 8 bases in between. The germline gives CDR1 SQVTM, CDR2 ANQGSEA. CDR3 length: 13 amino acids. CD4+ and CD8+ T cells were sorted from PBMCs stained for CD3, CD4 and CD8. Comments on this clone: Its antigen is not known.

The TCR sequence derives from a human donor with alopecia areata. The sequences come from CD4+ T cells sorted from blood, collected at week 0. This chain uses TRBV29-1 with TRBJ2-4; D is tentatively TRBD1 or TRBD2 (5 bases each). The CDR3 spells CSVGDEAKNIQYF. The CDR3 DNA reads TGCAGCGTTGGGGACGAGGCCAAAAACATTCAGTACTTC.